This T cell receptor beta chain was sequenced during a study of shared clonotypes between healthy human individuals. Concerning this clone itself: Its target is unknown.

CDR3 length: 16 amino acids. Trimming removed 2 bases at V and 7 bases at J, with 20 bases between. Germline V gene lookup returns CDR1 SGHTA and CDR2 FQGNSA. Per the authors' pipeline: Junction-only sequences without quality scores were provided by ImmunoSEQ, so filtering was different. Clones were sequenced by immunoSEQ multiplex PCR, and TCRdb holds only the in-frame ones, with some missing. V, J and clone size derive from that table, while D and trimming were established from the DNA sequence. This sample carries over a million clones, approximately 96% of them seen once, and the ten largest clones take over 1%. Points from the study as a whole: Naive CD4 clonotypes overlapped across a handful of donors at roughly 5%.

The chain combines TRBV7-2 with TRBJ2-5; D unresolved. Sequencing was done on a sample of naive CD4+ T cells sorted from blood. Subset described: CD45RA+ positively selected. This receptor was obtained from a man aged 25 to 45 in good health. The CDR3 protein is CASSLFLPSPWVTQYF. The CDR3 coding sequence is TGTGCCAGCAGCTTATTTCTCCCGAGCCCCTGGGTGACCCAGTACTTC.